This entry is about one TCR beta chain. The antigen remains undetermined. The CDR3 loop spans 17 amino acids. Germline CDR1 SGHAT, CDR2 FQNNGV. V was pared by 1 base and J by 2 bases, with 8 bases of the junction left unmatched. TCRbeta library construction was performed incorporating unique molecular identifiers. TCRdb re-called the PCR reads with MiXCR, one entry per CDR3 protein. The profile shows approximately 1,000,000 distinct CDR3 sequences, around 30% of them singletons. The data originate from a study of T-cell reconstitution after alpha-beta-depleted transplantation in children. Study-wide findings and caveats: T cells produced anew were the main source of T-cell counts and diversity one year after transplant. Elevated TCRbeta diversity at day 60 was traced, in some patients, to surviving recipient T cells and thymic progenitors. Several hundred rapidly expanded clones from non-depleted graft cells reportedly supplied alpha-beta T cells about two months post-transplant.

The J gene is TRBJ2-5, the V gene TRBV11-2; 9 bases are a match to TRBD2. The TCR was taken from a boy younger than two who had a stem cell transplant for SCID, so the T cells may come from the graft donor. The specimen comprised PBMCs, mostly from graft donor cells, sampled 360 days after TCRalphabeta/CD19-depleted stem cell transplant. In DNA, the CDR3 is TGTGCCAGCAGCTTAGTGGGTCGACTAGCGGCACAAGAGACCCAGTACTTC. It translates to CASSLVGRLAAQETQYF.